This T cell receptor beta chain was retrieved from a study of blood T cell repertoires in COVID-19. Background on the study: The United States, Italy and Spain supplied acute and convalescent COVID-19 samples. Sources were T cells, B-cell-depleted T cells, or PBMCs; the material itself was cDNA or gDNA.

This CDR3 region has 15 residues. V dropped 2 bases and J dropped 3; count of bases not matched to a gene: 3. Germline V gene data show CDR1 as SGDLS and CDR2 as YYNGEE. Patients at the Seattle site were enrolled during active infection and followed longitudinally. Original data processing: Using reference gene primer amplification, nucleated cell counts were estimated. Measured with immunoSEQ multiplex PCR; TCRdb has only the in-frame clones, and not every one. D and trimming were read from the DNA, whereas the V and J calls and clone size are those reported in that table. The data contain around 360,000 clones, approximately 89% of them singletons.

Sequences were obtained from peripheral blood. The J gene is TRBJ2-1, the V gene TRBV9, with 9 bases aligning to TRBD2. The sequence was collected from a woman in her 30s with COVID-19, enrolled during active disease. CDR3 coding DNA: TGTGCCAGCAGCGTCTCTAGCGGGAACTACAATGAGCAGTTCTTC. Protein: CASSVSSGNYNEQFF. Supplemented by reference TRBV9 and TRBJ2-1, the full variable domain reads DSGVTQTPKHLITATGQRVTLRCSPRSGDLSVYWYQQSLDQGLQFLIQYYNGEERAKGNILERFSAQQFPDLHSELNLSSLELGDSALYFCASSVSSGNYNEQFFGPGTRLTVL.